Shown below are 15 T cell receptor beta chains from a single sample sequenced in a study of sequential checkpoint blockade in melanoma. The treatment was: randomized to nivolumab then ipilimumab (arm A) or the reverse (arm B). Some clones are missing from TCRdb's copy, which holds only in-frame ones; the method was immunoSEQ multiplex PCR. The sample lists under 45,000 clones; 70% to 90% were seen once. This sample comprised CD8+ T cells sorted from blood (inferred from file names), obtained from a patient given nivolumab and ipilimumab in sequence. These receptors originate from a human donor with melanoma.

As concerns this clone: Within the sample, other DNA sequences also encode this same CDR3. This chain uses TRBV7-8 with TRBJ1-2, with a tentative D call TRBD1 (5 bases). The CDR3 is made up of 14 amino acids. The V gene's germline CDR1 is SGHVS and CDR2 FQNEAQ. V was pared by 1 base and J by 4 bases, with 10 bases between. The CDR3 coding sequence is TGTGCCAGCAGCTTAGGGCAGGGCTTCTATGGCTACACCTTC. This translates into CASSLGQGFYGYTF.

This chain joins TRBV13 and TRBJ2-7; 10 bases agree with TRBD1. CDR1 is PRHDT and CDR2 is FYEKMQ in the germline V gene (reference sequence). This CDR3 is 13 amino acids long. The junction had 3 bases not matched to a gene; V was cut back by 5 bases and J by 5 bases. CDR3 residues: CASSMDRGNEQYF. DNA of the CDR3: TGTGCCAGCAGCATGGACAGGGGGAACGAGCAGTACTTC.

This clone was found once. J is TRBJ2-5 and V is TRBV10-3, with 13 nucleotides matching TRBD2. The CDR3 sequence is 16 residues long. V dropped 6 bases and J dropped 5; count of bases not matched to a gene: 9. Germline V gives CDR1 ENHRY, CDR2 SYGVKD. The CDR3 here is CAISSGLAGVGETQYF. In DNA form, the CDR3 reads TGTGCCATCAGCTCCGGACTAGCGGGAGTCGGTGAGACCCAGTACTTC.

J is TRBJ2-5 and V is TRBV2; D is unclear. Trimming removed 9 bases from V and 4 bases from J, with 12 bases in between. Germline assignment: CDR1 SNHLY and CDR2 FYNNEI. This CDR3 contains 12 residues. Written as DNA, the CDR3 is TGTGCCAGATCGGGTGTAGGAGAGACCCAGTACTTC. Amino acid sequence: CARSGVGETQYF.

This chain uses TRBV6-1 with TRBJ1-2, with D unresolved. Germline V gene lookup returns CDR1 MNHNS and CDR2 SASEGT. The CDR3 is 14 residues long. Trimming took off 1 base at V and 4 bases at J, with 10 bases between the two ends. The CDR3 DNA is TGTGCCAGCAGTGAAGATCCGGCGGCCTATGGCTACACCTTC. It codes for CASSEDPAAYGYTF.

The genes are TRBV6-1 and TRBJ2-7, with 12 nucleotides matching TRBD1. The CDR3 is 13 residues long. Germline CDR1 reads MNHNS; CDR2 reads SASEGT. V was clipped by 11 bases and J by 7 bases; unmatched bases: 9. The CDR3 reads CAVRGQGAREQYF. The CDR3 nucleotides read TGTGCCGTCAGGGGACAGGGGGCTCGGGAGCAGTACTTC.

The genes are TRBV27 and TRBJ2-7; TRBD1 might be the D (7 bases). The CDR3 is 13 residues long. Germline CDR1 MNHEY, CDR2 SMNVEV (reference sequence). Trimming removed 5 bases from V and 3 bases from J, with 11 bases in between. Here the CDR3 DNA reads TGTGCCAGCAGTACAGGGGACTTCTACGAGCAGTACTTC. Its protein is CASSTGDFYEQYF.

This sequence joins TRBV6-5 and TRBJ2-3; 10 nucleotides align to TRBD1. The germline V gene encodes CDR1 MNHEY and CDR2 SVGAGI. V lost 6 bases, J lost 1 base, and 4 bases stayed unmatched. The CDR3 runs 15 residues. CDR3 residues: CASSGTGAGTDTQYF. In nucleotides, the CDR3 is TGTGCCAGCAGCGGGACAGGGGCGGGCACAGATACGCAGTATTTT.

In DNA form, the CDR3 reads TGCGCCAGCAGTGATTACCGGGACAGGGGGACCTACGAGCAGTACTTC. This codes for CASSDYRDRGTYEQYF. The genes are TRBV10-1 and TRBJ2-7; 11 bases map to TRBD1. The V segment lost 3 bases and the J segment 2 bases; nucleotides outside the gene matches: 6. This CDR3 has 16 residues. The germline V gene has CDR1 WNHNN and CDR2 SYGVQD (reference sequence).

CDR3 protein: CASSQDTGNTIYF. The CDR3, as DNA: TGTGCCAGCAGTCAGGACACTGGAAACACCATATATTTT. The chain is built from TRBV2 and TRBJ1-3; a possible D gene is TRBD1 (5 bases). This CDR3 has 13 amino acids. Trimming removed 5 bases from V and 2 bases from J, with 7 bases in between. Germline CDR1 SNHLY, CDR2 FYNNEI. Combining the CDR3 with reference TRBV2 and TRBJ1-3 gives the whole variable domain EPEVTQTPSHQVTQMGQEVILRCVPISNHLYFYWYRQILGQKVEFLVSFYNNEISEKSEIFDDQFSVERPDGSNFTLKIRSTKLEDSAMYFCASSQDTGNTIYFGEGSWLTVV.

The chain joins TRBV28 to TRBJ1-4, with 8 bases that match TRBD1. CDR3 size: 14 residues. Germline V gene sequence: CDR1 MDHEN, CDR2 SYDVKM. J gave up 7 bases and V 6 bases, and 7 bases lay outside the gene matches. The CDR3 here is CASRLTGGFEKLFF. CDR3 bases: TGTGCCAGCAGATTAACAGGGGGGTTTGAAAAACTGTTTTTT.

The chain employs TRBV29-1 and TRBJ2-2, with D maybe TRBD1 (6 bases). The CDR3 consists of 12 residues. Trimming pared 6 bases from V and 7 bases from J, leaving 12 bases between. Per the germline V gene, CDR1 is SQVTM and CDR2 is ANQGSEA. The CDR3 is CSVDTGFGELFF. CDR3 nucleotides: TGCAGCGTGGATACAGGGTTCGGGGAGCTGTTTTTT.

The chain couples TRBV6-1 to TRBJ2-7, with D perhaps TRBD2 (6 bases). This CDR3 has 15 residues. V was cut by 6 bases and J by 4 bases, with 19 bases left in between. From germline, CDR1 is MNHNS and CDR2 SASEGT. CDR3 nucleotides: TGTGCCAGCAGCGGCGGAATCGGGGGAGGATACGAGCAGTACTTC. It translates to CASSGGIGGGYEQYF.

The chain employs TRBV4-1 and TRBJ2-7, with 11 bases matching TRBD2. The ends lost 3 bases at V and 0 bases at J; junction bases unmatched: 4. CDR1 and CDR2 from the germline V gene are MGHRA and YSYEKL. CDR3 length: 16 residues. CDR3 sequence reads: CASSQGGLAASYEQYF. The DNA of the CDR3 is TGCGCCAGCAGCCAGGGGGGACTAGCGGCCTCCTACGAGCAGTACTTC.

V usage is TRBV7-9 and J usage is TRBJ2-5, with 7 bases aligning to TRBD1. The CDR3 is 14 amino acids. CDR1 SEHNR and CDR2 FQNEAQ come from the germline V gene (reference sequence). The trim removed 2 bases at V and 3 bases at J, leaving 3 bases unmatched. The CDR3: CASSLTTGEETQYF. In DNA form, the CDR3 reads TGTGCCAGCAGCTTAACAACAGGGGAAGAGACCCAGTACTTC. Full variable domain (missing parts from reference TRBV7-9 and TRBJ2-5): DTGVSQNPRHKITKRGQNVTFRCDPISEHNRLYWYRQTLGQGPEFLTYFQNEAQLEKSRLLSDRFSAERPKGSFSTLEIQRTEQGDSAMYLCASSLTTGEETQYFGPGTRLLVL.